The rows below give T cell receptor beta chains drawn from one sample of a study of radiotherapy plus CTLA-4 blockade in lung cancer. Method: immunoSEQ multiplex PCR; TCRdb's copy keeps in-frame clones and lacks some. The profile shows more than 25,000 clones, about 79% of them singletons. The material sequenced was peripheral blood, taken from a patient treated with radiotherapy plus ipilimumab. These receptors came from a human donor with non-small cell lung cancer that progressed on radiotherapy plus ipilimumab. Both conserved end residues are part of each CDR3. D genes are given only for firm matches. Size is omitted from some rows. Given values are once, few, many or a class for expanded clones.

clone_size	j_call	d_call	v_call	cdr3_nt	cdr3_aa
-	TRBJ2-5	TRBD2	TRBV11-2	TGTGCCAGCAGCTTAGGTCCTAGCGGAACGCAAGAGACCCAGTACTTC	CASSLGPSGTQETQYF
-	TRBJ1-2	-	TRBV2	TGTGCCAGCACCGAAGTACCGGGGCCTAACTATGGCTACACCTTC	CASTEVPGPNYGYTF
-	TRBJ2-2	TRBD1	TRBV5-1	TGCGCCAGCAGCTTGGCCGCAGGGGGGAACACCGGGGAGCTGTTTTTT	CASSLAAGGNTGELFF
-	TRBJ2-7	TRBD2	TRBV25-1	TGTGCCAGCAGTGAATCTTCCCCTAGCGGGGATTCCTACGAGCAGTACTTC	CASSESSPSGDSYEQYF
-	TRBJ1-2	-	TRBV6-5	TGTGCCAGCAGTGAGGGGGGCGCCGGCTATGGCTACACCTTC	CASSEGGAGYGYTF
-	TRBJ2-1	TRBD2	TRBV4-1	TGCGCCAGCAGCCAAGATCCGGGACTAGCGGGAGGGCCGGTTGGCAATGAGCAGTTCTTC	CASSQDPGLAGGPVGNEQFF
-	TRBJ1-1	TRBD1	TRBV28	TGTGCCAGCAGCCACATACAGGGGAGTGCGAACACTGAAGCTTTCTTT	CASSHIQGSANTEAFF
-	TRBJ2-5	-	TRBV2	TGTGCCAGCGGGACTGAAGTCGAAGAGACCCAGTACTTC	CASGTEVEETQYF
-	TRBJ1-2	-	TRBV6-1	TGTGCCAGCAGTGATTGGACAGAGAACTATGGCTACACCTTC	CASSDWTENYGYTF
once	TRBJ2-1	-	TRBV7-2	TGTGCCAGCAGCCCCGTTCGGGGGAGCTCCTACAATGAGCAGTTCTTC	CASSPVRGSSYNEQFF
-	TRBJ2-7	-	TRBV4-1	TGCGCCAGCAGCCAAGTTGGTGGGGCGGTCGCCTACGAGCAGTACTTC	CASSQVGGAVAYEQYF
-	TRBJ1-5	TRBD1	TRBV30	TGTGCCTGGTACAAGGTGGACAGGGGGAATGATCAGCCCCAGCATTTT	CAWYKVDRGNDQPQHF
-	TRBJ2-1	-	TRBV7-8	TGTGCCAGCAGCCCCCTACTTGTCGGGGGAAAAGGGAGGAATGAGCAGTTCTTC	CASSPLLVGGKGRNEQFF
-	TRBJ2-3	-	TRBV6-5	TGTGCCAGCAGTTACCGGGGGGCGGGTACGCAGTATTTT	CASSYRGAGTQYF
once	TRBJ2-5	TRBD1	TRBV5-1	TGCGCCAGCAGCTCGACAGGGTCCGAGGTTTTGGAGACCCAGTACTTC	CASSSTGSEVLETQYF
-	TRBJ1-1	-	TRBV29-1	TGCAGCGTTAGGAGGACGGTCATGAACACTGAAGCTTTCTTT	CSVRRTVMNTEAFF
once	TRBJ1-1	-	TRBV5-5	TGTGCCAGCAGCCAGGTGTGGCTCCAGACAGCTGAAGCTTTCTTT	CASSQVWLQTAEAFF
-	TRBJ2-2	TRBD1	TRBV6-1	TGTGCCAGCAGTGACTTACGGGCAAACAGGGGTTACGCGAACACCGGGGAGCTGTTTTTT	CASSDLRANRGYANTGELFF
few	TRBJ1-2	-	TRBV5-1	TGCGCCAGCAGCTTGTTGCAGGCAGGGCTACATGGCTACACCTTC	CASSLLQAGLHGYTF
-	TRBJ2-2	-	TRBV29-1	TGCAGCGCTGGGGGGAAGTCAGGGGCTTTGGCCGGGGAGCTGTTTTTT	CSAGGKSGALAGELFF
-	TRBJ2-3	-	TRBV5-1	TGCGCCAGCAGCTTGGGTCCTTCGGCTAGCACAGATACGCAGTATTTT	CASSLGPSASTDTQYF
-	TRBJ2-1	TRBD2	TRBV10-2	TGCGCCAGCTGGGGACTAGGTTACAATGAGCAGTTCTTC	CASWGLGYNEQFF
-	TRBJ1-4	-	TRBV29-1	TGCAGCGTTTATGGGGAGGGGGCAACTAATGAAAAACTGTTTTTT	CSVYGEGATNEKLFF
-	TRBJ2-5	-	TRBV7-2	TGTGCCAGCAGCTCTCGCAAGGGGGGGTCCCAAGAGACCCAGTACTTC	CASSSRKGGSQETQYF
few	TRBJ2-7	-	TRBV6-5	TGTGCCAGTACTAGGACGGGCGGGCACGAGCAGTACTTC	CASTRTGGHEQYF
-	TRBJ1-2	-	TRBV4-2	TGTGCCAGCAGCCAAGGTCAGGGAGGCCTCTATGGCTACACCTTC	CASSQGQGGLYGYTF
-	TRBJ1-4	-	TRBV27	TGTGCCAGCAGCACTGGAAGTAATGAAAAACTGTTTTTT	CASSTGSNEKLFF
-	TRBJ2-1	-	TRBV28	TGTGCCAGCAAGGAGGGAGGGGGGACCAGTGAGCAGTTCTTC	CASKEGGGTSEQFF
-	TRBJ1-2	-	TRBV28	TGTGCCAGCAGTGCCGGCAGGCAGCGCTCCAGGCATGGCTACACCTTC	CASSAGRQRSRHGYTF
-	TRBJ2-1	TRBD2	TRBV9	TGTGCCAGCAGCCCTTCACTAGCGCGAGGCGGCTCCTACAATGAGCAGTTCTTC	CASSPSLARGGSYNEQFF
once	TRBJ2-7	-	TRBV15	TGTGCCACCAGCAGAGTAGGGGTTGGGGCGGGATCCTACGAGCAGTACTTC	CATSRVGVGAGSYEQYF